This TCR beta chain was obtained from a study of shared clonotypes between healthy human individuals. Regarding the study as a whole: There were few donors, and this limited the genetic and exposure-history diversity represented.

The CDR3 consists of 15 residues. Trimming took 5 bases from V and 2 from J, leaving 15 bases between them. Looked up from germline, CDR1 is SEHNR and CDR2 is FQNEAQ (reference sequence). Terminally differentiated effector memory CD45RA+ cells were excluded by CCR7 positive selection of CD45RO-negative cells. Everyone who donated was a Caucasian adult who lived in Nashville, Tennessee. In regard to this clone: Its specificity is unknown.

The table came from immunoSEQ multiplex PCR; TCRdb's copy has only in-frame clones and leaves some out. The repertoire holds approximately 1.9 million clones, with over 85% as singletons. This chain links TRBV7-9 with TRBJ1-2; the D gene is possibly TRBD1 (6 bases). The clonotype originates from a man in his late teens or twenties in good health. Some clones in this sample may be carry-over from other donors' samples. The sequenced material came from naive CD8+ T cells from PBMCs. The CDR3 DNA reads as TGTGCCAGCAGCCTGGTCGAGGGGGGGAACTATGGCTACACCTTC. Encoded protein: CASSLVEGGNYGYTF. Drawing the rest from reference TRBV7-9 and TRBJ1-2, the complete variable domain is DTGVSQNPRHKITKRGQNVTFRCDPISEHNRLYWYRQTLGQGPEFLTYFQNEAQLEKSRLLSDRFSAERPKGSFSTLEIQRTEQGDSAMYLCASSLVEGGNYGYTFGSGTRLTVV.